A single sample is the source of the 26 T cell receptor beta chains below, sequenced in a study of beta chain features in type 1 diabetes. Notes on the study in general: Across all four CD4+ subsets, people with type 1 diabetes showed modestly shorter TCRB CDR3s.

Since all of the isolated RNA was reverse transcribed, expressed TCRB transcripts were what got sequenced. The data were produced by immunoSEQ multiplex PCR, yet TCRdb's version contains in-frame clones alone and is incomplete. This sample has under 400,000 clones, with roughly an eighth found just once. The antigens for these receptors are not known. Material: naive CD4+ T cells from blood. These receptors all come from a woman aged 18-30 years with type 1 diabetes.

The chain is built from TRBV7-9 and TRBJ1-2; 7 bases line up with TRBD1. In germline, CDR1 is SEHNR, CDR2 FQNEAQ (reference sequence). The V and J ends lost 5 bases and 8 bases, in that order; junction bases with no gene match: 14. This CDR3 contains 15 residues. For the CDR3, the DNA is TGTGCCAGCAGCATCGACAGGGTTCGGTCGGGCGGCTACACCTTC. It is translated as CASSIDRVRSGGYTF.

The V and J genes are TRBV21-1 and TRBJ1-5. TRBV21-1 is a pseudogene segment. The CDR3 is 15 residues long. The CDR3 DNA follows: TGTGCCAGCAGGGGGAGGAGTTATAGCAATCAGCCCCAGCATTTT. Protein: CASRGRSYSNQPQHF.

There are a few counts of this clone. The rearrangement joins TRBV7-9 to TRBJ1-6; 8 nucleotides match TRBD1. CDR1 SEHNR and CDR2 FQNEAQ come from the germline V gene (reference sequence). The CDR3 totals 15 residues. Losses at the gene ends were 5 bases for V and 5 bases for J; bases not matched to a gene: 5. The CDR3 nucleotides read TGTGCCAGCAGCCCTCGGACAGGGAATAATTCACCCCTCCACTTT. Translated, it gives CASSPRTGNNSPLHF.

The V and J genes are TRBV7-9 and TRBJ2-1, with D tentatively TRBD2 (6 bases). The germline V and J ends were trimmed by 0 bases and 7 bases, with 10 bases remaining between them. Germline V CDR1 and CDR2: SEHNR, FQNEAQ (reference sequence). This CDR3 contains 14 residues. CDR3 region: CASSLAFRGNEQFF. DNA for the CDR3: TGTGCCAGCAGCTTAGCGTTTCGGGGGAATGAGCAGTTCTTC.

This clone was detected only a few times. The same CDR3 is also encoded by other DNA sequences in this sample. The rearrangement uses TRBV18 and TRBJ1-5; D possibly corresponds to TRBD1 (6 bases). There are 15 residues in the CDR3. Between the trimmed V and J ends, which lost 0 bases and 4 bases, there was a span of 10 bases. Germline CDR1 KGHSH, CDR2 LQKENI. In DNA, the CDR3 is TGTGCCAGCTCACCACCGGGCAGGGGTAATCAGCCCCAGCATTTT. Encoded protein: CASSPPGRGNQPQHF. Full variable domain (missing parts from reference TRBV18 and TRBJ1-5): NAGVMQNPRHLVRRRGQEARLRCSPMKGHSHVYWYRQLPEEGLKFMVYLQKENIIDESGMPKERFSAEFPKEGPSILRIQQVVRGDSAAYFCASSPPGRGNQPQHFGDGTRLSIL.

This clone was detected only a few times. The CDR3 DNA reads as TGTGCCAGTCAGACAGGGGCTGAAAAACTGTTTTTT. Translated, it gives CASQTGAEKLFF. The chain employs TRBV11-2 and TRBJ1-4; 8 bases map to TRBD1. The V gene end was trimmed by 9 bases and the J gene end by 7 bases; junction bases not matched to a gene: 4. Germline lookup yields CDR1 SGHAT and CDR2 FQNNGV. This CDR3 region has 12 residues.

This clone turned up a few times. The rearrangement joins TRBV7-9 to TRBJ1-4; D uncertain. Trimming took 0 bases from V and 12 from J, leaving 14 bases between them. The germline gives CDR1 SEHNR, CDR2 FQNEAQ (reference sequence). The length of the CDR3 is 14 residues. CDR3 DNA sequence: TGTGCCAGCAGCTTAGCGATCCTGACTGCCGAACTGTTTTTT. It encodes CASSLAILTAELFF.

The rearrangement links TRBV4-3 to TRBJ2-6; weak D call: TRBD2 (5 bases). The germline V and J ends were trimmed by 2 bases and 1 base, with 9 bases remaining between them. Germline-derived CDR1 and CDR2 are LGHNA and YSLEER. This CDR3 region has 16 residues. The CDR3 here is CASSQTGGSGANVLTF. CDR3 bases: TGCGCCAGCAGCCAAACCGGAGGATCTGGGGCCAACGTCCTGACTTTC.

This clone was recorded a few times. CDR3 region: CASSHPGAGGNTQYF. In nucleotides, the CDR3 is TGCGCCAGCAGCCACCCAGGGGCGGGAGGGAATACGCAGTATTTT. The chain links TRBV4-3 to TRBJ2-3, with TRBD2 identical over 9 bases. With V trimmed by 3 bases and J by 7 bases, 8 bases remained unmatched. The CDR3 sequence is 15 residues long. Germline loops: CDR1 LGHNA, CDR2 YSLEER.

The gene calls are TRBV9 and TRBJ1-5; no reliable D call. The CDR3 runs to 14 residues. The ends were cut back, 0 bases at V and 9 bases at J, with 13 bases in the middle. Germline loops: CDR1 SGDLS, CDR2 YYNGEE. The CDR3 bases are TGTGCCAGCAGCGTAGTGAGTAGTGGCGGGCCCCAGCATTTT. Translated, it gives CASSVVSSGGPQHF.

V and J are TRBV6-5 and TRBJ2-7; 9 nucleotides align to TRBD2. The CDR3 consists of 15 residues. V lost 3 bases to trimming and J lost 3 bases; unmatched junction nucleotides: 6. From germline, CDR1 is MNHEY and CDR2 SVGAGI. The CDR3 loop is CASSYHWRGGYEQYF. CDR3 in DNA: TGTGCCAGCAGTTATCATTGGCGGGGGGGCTACGAGCAGTACTTC.

This clone showed up just a few times. The chain uses TRBV29-1 and TRBJ2-5; 7 bases map to TRBD1. J gave up 6 bases and V 6 bases, and 7 bases lay outside the gene matches. The length of the CDR3 is 12 residues. From germline, CDR1 is SQVTM and CDR2 ANQGSEA. The CDR3 reads CSVHRDSQTQYF. CDR3 DNA: TGCAGCGTCCACCGGGACAGCCAGACCCAGTACTTC.

This clone was found a few times. V usage is TRBV7-2 and J usage is TRBJ2-7; TRBD1 matches at 10 bases. The CDR3 extends over 17 amino acids. Germline values: CDR1 SGHTA, CDR2 FQGNSA. V lost 5 bases and J lost 4; bases outside the gene matches: 14. The DNA for the CDR3 is TGTGCCAGCAGCACCTGGGACAGGGGCGTGCCTCGTTACGAGCAGTACTTC. Translated, it gives CASSTWDRGVPRYEQYF.

This clone came up a few times. The chain links TRBV30 to TRBJ2-1; 10 nucleotides agree with TRBD2. The CDR3 is 15 residues long. CDR1 is GTSNPN, CDR2 SVGIG, per germline (reference sequence). Unmatched junction bases numbered 7, after V lost 8 bases and J lost 0 bases. Written as DNA, the CDR3 is TGTGCCGGGTTTAGCGGGAGGCTCTCCTACAATGAGCAGTTCTTC. This codes for CAGFSGRLSYNEQFF. Full variable domain (rest looked up from reference TRBV30 and TRBJ2-1): SQTIHQWPATLVQPVGSPLSLECTVEGTSNPNLYWYRQAAGRGLQLLFYSVGIGQISSEVPQNLSASRPQDRQFILSSKKLLLSDSGFYLCAGFSGRLSYNEQFFGPGTRLTVL.

In its sample, this clone was seen a few times. Different DNA sequences within this sample yield the same CDR3. The J gene is TRBJ2-5, the V gene TRBV18, with D hard to call. Germline V gives CDR1 KGHSH, CDR2 LQKENI. CDR3 length: 12 amino acids. V lost 3 bases to trimming and J lost 2 bases, with 4 bases between them. The CDR3 DNA reads as TGTGCCAGCTCACCCAGTCAAGAGACCCAGTACTTC. Translated, it gives CASSPSQETQYF.

This clone was found a few times. The chain has TRBV4-3 and TRBJ2-3, with a weak D call TRBD1 (6 bases). CDR1 is LGHNA and CDR2 is YSLEER in the germline V gene. Trimming shortened V by 2 bases and J by 3 bases, and 9 bases separated the two germline ends. The CDR3 loop spans 14 amino acids. This chain's CDR3 is CASSQTGITDTQYF. The CDR3 bases are TGCGCCAGCAGCCAAACAGGGATAACAGATACGCAGTATTTT.

The chain has TRBV9 and TRBJ2-1; TRBD1 is a possible D gene (5 bases). V was trimmed by 1 base and J by 2 bases, leaving 10 bases between them. Germline V gene lookup returns CDR1 SGDLS and CDR2 YYNGEE. The CDR3 extends over 15 amino acids. DNA for the CDR3: TGTGCCAGCAGCGTAAGGGGTGACGCCTACAATGAGCAGTTCTTC. Protein sequence: CASSVRGDAYNEQFF.

This chain connects TRBV27 to TRBJ1-4; 7 nucleotides agree with TRBD1. Germline V gives CDR1 MNHEY, CDR2 SMNVEV (reference sequence). Losses at the gene ends were 3 bases for V and 8 bases for J; bases not matched to a gene: 9. CDR3 length: 15 amino acids. The CDR3 region has the DNA TGTGCCAGCAGTTTGCAGGACAGGTTGAGAGAAAAACTGTTTTTT. Encoded protein: CASSLQDRLREKLFF.

This clone was observed a handful of times. The chain uses TRBV29-1 and TRBJ2-5, with 16 bases that match TRBD2. The CDR3 extends over 16 amino acids. Trimming removed 5 bases from V and 3 bases from J; junction bases left unmatched: 6. Germline assignment: CDR1 SQVTM and CDR2 ANQGSEA. As DNA, the CDR3 is TGCAGCGTTCGGGGACTAGCGGGAGGGCCTAAAGAGACCCAGTACTTC. Its protein product is CSVRGLAGGPKETQYF.

The chain carries TRBV5-4 and TRBJ2-3; 9 bases fit TRBD2. This CDR3 is 16 amino acids long. Germline V gene lookup returns CDR1 SGHNT and CDR2 YYREEE (reference sequence). Trimming at V came to 3 bases and at J to 1 base, leaving 6 bases not matched to a gene. As DNA, the CDR3 is TGTGCCAGCAGCTCATCGAAGCGGGGGGGCACAGATACGCAGTATTTT. Protein product: CASSSSKRGGTDTQYF.

The rearrangement links TRBV27 to TRBJ1-2; D unresolved. The CDR3 loop spans 12 amino acids. V was pared by 4 bases and J by 8 bases, with 11 bases between. Per the germline V gene, CDR1 is MNHEY and CDR2 is SMNVEV (reference sequence). The CDR3 loop is CASSSGVSGYTF. DNA for the CDR3: TGTGCCAGCAGTTCCGGGGTGAGCGGCTACACCTTC.

V usage is TRBV29-1 and J usage is TRBJ2-5, with unresolved D. Trimming stripped 5 bases from V and 5 bases from J, with 6 bases between. Per germline, CDR1 SQVTM and CDR2 ANQGSEA. The CDR3 is made up of 10 amino acids. The CDR3 region has the DNA TGCAGCGTTACAGTGGAGACCCAGTACTTC. Protein product: CSVTVETQYF.

The V call is TRBV4-1, the J call TRBJ1-4; 7 bases align to TRBD1. The CDR3 extends over 15 amino acids. Germline V lookup: CDR1 MGHRA, CDR2 YSYEKL. V lost 3 bases to trimming and J lost 4 bases; unmatched junction nucleotides: 5. CDR3: CASSHGTASNEKLFF. CDR3 sequence (DNA): TGCGCCAGCAGCCACGGGACAGCCAGTAATGAAAAACTGTTTTTT.

This clone has just a few counts. The chain couples TRBV19 to TRBJ2-6, with 7 bases identical to TRBD1. The CDR3 contains 15 residues. V shed 4 bases and J 7 bases; nucleotides not matched to a gene: 7. CDR1 and CDR2 (germline): LNHDA, SQIVND (reference sequence). Written as DNA, the CDR3 is TGTGCCAGTAGTACGACAGGGATGGGCGCCAACGTCCTGACTTTC. This encodes CASSTTGMGANVLTF. Full variable domain (outside the CDR3, taken from reference TRBV19 and TRBJ2-6): DGGITQSPKYLFRKEGQNVTLSCEQNLNHDAMYWYRQDPGQGLRLIYYSQIVNDFQKGDIAEGYSVSREKKESFPLTVTSAQKNPTAFYLCASSTTGMGANVLTFGAGSRLTVL.

The chain carries TRBV7-9 and TRBJ1-1; no firm D call. This CDR3 contains 10 residues. The germline V and J ends were trimmed by 4 bases and 8 bases, with 5 bases remaining between them. The V gene's germline CDR1 is SEHNR and CDR2 FQNEAQ (reference sequence). The CDR3 DNA reads TGTGCCAGCAGCTCCCTAGAAGCTTTCTTT. Its translation is CASSSLEAFF.

CDR3 in DNA: TGTGCCAGCAGATCTAGCGGAGGGGGCTACAATGAGCAGTTCTTC. Translated: CASRSSGGGYNEQFF. The rearrangement joins TRBV6-1 to TRBJ2-1, with a possible D match to TRBD2 (7 bases). The CDR3 spans 15 residues. V gave up 6 bases and J gave up 3 bases, with 15 bases separating them. In germline, CDR1 is MNHNS, CDR2 SASEGT.